These 3 T cell receptor beta chains came from one sample sequenced in a study of cytomegalovirus exposure and HLA in healthy donors. PCR was performed using 60 Vbeta and 13 Jbeta primers. Only in-frame clones appear in the TCRdb table, and some are missing; sequencing was by immunoSEQ multiplex PCR. This sample has approximately 100,000 clones, with 79% found just once. The material sequenced was PBMCs. The receptors stem from a woman aged 40 to 50 in good health and CMV-seronegative.

In the case of this clone: One junction end does not reproduce the germline sequence, and a read error may be involved. The chain combines TRBV5-1 with TRBJ2-7, with a possible D match to TRBD2 (5 bases). The CDR3 extends over 13 amino acids. Germline V gene data show CDR1 as SGHRS and CDR2 as YFSETQ. The CDR3 nucleotides read TGCGCCAGCACCTTGGCGGACTGGAACGAGCAGTACTTC. Translation: CASTLADWNEQYF.

The V and J genes are TRBV6-6 and TRBJ2-3; the match to TRBD1 covers 7 bases. With 2 bases clipped from V and 2 bases from J, the junction kept 7 bases outside the gene matches. Germline lookup yields CDR1 MNHNY and CDR2 SVGAGI (reference sequence). The CDR3 has 16 residues. CDR3 in DNA: TGTGCCAGCAGTTACGAGGGGGCGACTCTCACAGATACGCAGTATTTT. Translated, it gives CASSYEGATLTDTQYF.

The V gene is TRBV10-1, the J gene TRBJ2-3, with 9 nucleotides matching TRBD2. The V gene's germline CDR1 is WNHNN and CDR2 SYGVQD (reference sequence). Trimming at V came to 9 bases and at J to 7 bases, leaving 11 bases not matched to a gene. CDR3 length equals 14 residues. The CDR3 bases are TGCGCCAGAGGGGGGCTAGCGGGGACCCATACGCAGTATTTT. Its protein product is CARGGLAGTHTQYF.